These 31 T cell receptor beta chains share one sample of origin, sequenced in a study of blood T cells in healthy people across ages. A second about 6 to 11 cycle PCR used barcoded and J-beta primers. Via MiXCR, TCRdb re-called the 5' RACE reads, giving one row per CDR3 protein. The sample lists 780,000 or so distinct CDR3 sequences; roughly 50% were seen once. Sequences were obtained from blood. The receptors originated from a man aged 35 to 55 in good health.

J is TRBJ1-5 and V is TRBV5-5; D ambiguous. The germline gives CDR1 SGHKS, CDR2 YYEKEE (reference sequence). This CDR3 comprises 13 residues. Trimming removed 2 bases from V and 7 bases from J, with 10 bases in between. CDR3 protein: CASSFVPGQPQHF. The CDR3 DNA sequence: TGTGCCAGCAGCTTTGTCCCAGGCCAGCCCCAGCATTTT.

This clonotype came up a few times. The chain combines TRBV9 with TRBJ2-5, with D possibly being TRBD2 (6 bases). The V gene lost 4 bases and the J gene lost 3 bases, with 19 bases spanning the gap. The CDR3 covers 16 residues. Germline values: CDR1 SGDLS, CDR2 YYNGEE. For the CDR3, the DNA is TGTGCCAGCAGCCCAGTAGTAGCGGCGTTAGAAGAGACCCAGTACTTC. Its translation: CASSPVVAALEETQYF.

The CDR3: CASTHRLAPYEQYF. The CDR3 coding sequence is TGTGCCAGCACCCACCGGCTAGCTCCTTACGAGCAGTACTTC. The rearrangement uses TRBV7-9 and TRBJ2-7; tentative D call: TRBD2 (5 bases). V lost 7 bases, J lost 4 bases, and 17 bases lay in between. CDR3 length: 14 amino acids. Germline CDR1 reads SEHNR; CDR2 reads FQNEAQ (reference sequence).

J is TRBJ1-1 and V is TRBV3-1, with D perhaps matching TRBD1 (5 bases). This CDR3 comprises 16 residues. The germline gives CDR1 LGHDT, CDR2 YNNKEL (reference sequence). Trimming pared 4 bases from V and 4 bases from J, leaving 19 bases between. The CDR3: CASSRPPDTTPTEAFF. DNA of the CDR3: TGTGCCAGCAGCCGCCCCCCGGACACAACGCCCACTGAAGCTTTCTTT.

The CDR3 loop reads CASSKRDGTYEKYF. DNA for the CDR3: TGCGCCAGCAGCAAACGGGACGGAACCTACGAGAAGTACTTC. The chain combines TRBV5-1 with TRBJ2-5; tentatively, D is TRBD1 or TRBD2 (5 bases each). The CDR3 is made up of 14 amino acids. Germline V gene data show CDR1 as SGHRS and CDR2 as YFSETQ. V lost 4 bases to trimming and J lost 12 bases, with 22 bases between them. Full variable domain (rest looked up from reference TRBV5-1 and TRBJ2-5): KAGVTQTPRYLIKTRGQQVTLSCSPISGHRSVSWYQQTPGQGLQFLFEYFSETQRNKGNFPGRFSGRQFSNSRSEMNVSTLELGDSALYLCASSKRDGTYEKYFGPGTRLLVL.

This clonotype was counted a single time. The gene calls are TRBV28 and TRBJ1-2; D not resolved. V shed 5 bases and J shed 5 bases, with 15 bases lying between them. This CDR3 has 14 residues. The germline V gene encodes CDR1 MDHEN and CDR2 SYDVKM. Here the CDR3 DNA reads TGTGCCAGCAGTCTCCAGAGGGTCTCATATGGCTACACCTTC. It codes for CASSLQRVSYGYTF.

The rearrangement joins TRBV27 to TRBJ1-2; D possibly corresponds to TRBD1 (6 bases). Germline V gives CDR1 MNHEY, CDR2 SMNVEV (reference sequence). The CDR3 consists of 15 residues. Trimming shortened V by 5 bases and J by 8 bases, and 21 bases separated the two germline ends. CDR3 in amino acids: CASSGGRGIREGYTF. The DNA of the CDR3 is TGTGCCAGCAGTGGGGGCAGGGGAATCCGGGAGGGCTACACCTTC.

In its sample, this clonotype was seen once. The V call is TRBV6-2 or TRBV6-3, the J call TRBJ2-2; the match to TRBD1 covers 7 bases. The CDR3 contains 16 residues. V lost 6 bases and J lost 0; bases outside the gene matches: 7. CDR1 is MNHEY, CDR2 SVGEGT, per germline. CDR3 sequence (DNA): TGTGCCAGCAGCCAACGGGACAGCTCGAACACCGGGGAGCTGTTTTTT. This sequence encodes CASSQRDSSNTGELFF.

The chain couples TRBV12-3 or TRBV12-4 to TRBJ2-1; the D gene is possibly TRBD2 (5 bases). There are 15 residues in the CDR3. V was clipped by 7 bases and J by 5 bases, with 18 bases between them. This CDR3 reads CASKPSILVHNEQFF. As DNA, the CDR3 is TGTGCCAGCAAACCGAGTATACTAGTGCACAATGAGCAGTTCTTC.

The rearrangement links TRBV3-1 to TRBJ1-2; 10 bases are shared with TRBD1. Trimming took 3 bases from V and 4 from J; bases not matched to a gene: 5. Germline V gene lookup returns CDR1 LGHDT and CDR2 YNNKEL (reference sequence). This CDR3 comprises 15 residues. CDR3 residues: CASSHPGQGIYGYTF. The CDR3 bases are TGTGCCAGCAGCCACCCGGGACAGGGGATCTATGGCTACACCTTC. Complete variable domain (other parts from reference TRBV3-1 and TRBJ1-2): DTAVSQTPKYLVTQMGNDKSIKCEQNLGHDTMYWYKQDSKKFLKIMFSYNNKELIINETVPNRFSPKSPDKAHLNLHINSLELGDSAVYFCASSHPGQGIYGYTFGSGTRLTVV.

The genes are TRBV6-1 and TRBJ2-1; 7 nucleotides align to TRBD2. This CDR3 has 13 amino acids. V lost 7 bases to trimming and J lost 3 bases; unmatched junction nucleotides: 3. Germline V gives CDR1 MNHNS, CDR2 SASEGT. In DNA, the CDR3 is TGTGCCAGCACGGTAGCGGGCTACAATGAGCAGTTCTTC. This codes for CASTVAGYNEQFF.

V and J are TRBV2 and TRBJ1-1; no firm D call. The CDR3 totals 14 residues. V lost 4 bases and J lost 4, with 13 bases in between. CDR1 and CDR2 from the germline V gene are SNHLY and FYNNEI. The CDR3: CASSGDRAGTEAFF. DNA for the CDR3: TGTGCCAGCAGTGGGGATAGGGCGGGCACTGAAGCTTTCTTT.

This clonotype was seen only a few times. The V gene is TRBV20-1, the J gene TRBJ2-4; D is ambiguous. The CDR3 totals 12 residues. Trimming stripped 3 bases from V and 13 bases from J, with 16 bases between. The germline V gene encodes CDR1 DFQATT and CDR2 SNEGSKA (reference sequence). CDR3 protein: CSARDRPPDQYF. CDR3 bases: TGCAGTGCTAGGGATCGACCCCCGGACCAGTACTTC.

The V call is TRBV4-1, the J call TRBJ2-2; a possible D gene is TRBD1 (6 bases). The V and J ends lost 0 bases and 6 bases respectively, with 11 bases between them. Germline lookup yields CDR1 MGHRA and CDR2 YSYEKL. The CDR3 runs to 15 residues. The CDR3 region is CASSQDSEGAGELFF. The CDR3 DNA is TGCGCCAGCAGCCAAGATTCAGAGGGGGCCGGGGAGCTGTTTTTT.

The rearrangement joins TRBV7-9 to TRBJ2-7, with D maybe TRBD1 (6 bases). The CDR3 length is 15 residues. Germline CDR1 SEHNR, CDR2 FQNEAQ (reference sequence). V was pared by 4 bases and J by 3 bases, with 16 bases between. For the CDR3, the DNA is TGTGCCAGCAGCTCTGAGGTACAGGGCTTCTACGAGCAGTACTTC. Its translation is CASSSEVQGFYEQYF.

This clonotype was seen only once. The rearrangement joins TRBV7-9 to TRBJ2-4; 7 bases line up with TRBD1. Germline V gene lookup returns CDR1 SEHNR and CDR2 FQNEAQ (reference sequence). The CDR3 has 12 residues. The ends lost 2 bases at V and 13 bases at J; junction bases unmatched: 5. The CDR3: CASSLSGTEQYF. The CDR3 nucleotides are TGTGCCAGCAGCTTATCCGGGACAGAGCAGTACTTC.

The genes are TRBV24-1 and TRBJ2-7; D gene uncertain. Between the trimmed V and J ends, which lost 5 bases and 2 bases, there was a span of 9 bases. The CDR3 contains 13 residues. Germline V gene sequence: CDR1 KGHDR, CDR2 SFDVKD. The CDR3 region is CATSATATYEQYF. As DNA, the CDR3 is TGTGCCACCAGTGCAACAGCTACCTACGAGCAGTACTTC.

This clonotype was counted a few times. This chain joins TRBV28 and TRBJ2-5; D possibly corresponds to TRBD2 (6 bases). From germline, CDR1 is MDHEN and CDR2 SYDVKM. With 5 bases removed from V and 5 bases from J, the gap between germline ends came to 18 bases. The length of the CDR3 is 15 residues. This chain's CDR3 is CASSPYLKRGETQYF. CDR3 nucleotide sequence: TGTGCCAGCAGTCCATATCTCAAACGGGGGGAGACCCAGTACTTC.

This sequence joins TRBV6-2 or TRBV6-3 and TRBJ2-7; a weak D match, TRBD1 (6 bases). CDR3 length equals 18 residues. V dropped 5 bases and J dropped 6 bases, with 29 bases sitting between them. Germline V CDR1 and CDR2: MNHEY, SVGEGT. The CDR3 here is CASSQLVRRVGEGGEQYF. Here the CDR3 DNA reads TGTGCCAGCAGTCAACTAGTACGTCGGGTCGGGGAAGGGGGCGAGCAGTACTTC.

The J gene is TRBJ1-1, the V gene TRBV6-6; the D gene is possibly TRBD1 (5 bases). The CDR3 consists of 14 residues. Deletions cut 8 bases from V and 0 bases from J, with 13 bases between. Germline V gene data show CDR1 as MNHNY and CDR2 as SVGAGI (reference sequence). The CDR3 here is CASAGRGMNTEAFF. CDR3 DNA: TGTGCCAGCGCCGGAAGGGGTATGAACACTGAAGCTTTCTTT.

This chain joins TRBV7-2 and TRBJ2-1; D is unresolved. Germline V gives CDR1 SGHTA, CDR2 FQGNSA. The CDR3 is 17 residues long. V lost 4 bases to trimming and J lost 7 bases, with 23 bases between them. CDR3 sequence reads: CASSSNSLAILWNEQFF. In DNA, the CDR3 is TGTGCCAGCAGCTCAAATTCGCTGGCGATCCTTTGGAATGAGCAGTTCTTC.

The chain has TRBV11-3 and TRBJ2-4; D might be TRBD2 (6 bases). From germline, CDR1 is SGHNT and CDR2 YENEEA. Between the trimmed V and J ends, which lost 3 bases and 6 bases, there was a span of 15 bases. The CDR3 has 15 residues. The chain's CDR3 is CASSFPFRDSNIQYF. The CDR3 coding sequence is TGTGCCAGCAGCTTCCCATTCCGGGACTCAAACATTCAGTACTTC.

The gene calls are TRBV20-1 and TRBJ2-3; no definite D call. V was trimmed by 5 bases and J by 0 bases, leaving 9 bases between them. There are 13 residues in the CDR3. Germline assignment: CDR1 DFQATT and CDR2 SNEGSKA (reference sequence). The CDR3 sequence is CSAASTSTDTQYF. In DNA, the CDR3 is TGCAGTGCTGCGTCTACTAGCACAGATACGCAGTATTTT.

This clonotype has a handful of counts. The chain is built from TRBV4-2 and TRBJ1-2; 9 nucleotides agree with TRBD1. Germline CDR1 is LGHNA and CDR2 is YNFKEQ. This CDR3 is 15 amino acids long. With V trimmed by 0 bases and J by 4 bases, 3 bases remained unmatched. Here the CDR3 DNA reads TGTGCCAGCAGCCAAGAGACACAGGGGGCCTATGGCTACACCTTC. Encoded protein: CASSQETQGAYGYTF.

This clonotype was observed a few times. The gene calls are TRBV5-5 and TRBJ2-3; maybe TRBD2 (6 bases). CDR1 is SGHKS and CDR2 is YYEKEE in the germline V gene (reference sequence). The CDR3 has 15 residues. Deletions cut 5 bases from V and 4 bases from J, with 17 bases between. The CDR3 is CASRSPGLPADTQYF. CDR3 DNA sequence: TGTGCCAGCAGATCACCGGGACTCCCGGCAGATACGCAGTATTTT.

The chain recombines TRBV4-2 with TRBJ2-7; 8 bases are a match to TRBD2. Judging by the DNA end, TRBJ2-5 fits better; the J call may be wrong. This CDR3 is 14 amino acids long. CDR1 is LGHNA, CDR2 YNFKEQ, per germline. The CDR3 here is CASSPGGEGKTQYF. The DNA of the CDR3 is TGTGCCAGCAGCCCGGGGGGGGAAGGGAAGACCCAGTACTTC.

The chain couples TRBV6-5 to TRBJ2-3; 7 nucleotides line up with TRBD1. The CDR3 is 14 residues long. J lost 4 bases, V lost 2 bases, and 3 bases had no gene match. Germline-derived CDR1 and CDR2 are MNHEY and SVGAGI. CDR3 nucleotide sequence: TGTGCCAGCAGTTACAGGGGGCGCGCAGATACGCAGTATTTT. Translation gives CASSYRGRADTQYF.

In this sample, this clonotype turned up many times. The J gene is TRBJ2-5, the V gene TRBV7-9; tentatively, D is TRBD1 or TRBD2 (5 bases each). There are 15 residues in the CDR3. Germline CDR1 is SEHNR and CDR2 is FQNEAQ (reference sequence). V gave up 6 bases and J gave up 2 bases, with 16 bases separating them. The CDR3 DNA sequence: TGTGCCAGCAGTCCACGGGACGGAATTCAAGAGACCCAGTACTTC. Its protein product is CASSPRDGIQETQYF.

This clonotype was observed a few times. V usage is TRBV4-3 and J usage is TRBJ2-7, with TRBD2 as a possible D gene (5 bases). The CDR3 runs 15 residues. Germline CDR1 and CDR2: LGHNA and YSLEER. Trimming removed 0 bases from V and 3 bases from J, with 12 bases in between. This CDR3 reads CASSQDSGPHYEQYF. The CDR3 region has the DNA TGCGCCAGCAGCCAAGACAGCGGTCCCCACTACGAGCAGTACTTC.

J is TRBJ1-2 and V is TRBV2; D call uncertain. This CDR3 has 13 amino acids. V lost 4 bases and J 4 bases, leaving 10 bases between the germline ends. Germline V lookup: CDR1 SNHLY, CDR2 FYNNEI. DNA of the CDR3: TGTGCCAGCAGTGGACTGATTCTCTATGGCTACACCTTC. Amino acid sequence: CASSGLILYGYTF.

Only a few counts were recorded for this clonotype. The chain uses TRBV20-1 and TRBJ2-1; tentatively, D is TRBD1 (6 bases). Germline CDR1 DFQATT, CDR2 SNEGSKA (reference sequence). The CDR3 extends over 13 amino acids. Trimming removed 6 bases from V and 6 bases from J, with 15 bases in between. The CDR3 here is CSATGHSTNEQFF. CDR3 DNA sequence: TGCAGTGCAACGGGACATAGCACCAATGAGCAGTTCTTC.